This is a list of T cell receptor beta chains from one sample in a study of a mutant IDH1 vaccine in newly diagnosed glioma. Sequenced by immunoSEQ multiplex PCR; TCRdb stores in-frame clones only, minus some. The sample shows fewer than 45,000 clones, roughly 80% of them seen only once. No antigen has been identified for these receptors. The source material was PBMCs, sampled from a glioma patient whose treatment included an IDH1 peptide vaccine. The receptors were sampled from a man between 45 and 60 years old with glioma. The CDR3 runs from the conserved cysteine through the conserved F or W. A D gene is named only where the DNA matches it firmly. The size entry is marked missing in some rows and otherwise reads once, few, many or a size class.

>TRBJ1-1|.|.|TRBV30
TGTGCCCTGGACGTTCTGAGGACTGAAGCTTTCTTT
CALDVLRTEAFF
>TRBJ2-3|.|.|TRBV9
TGTGCCAGCAGCGTAGGACCGGGGCCCGACACAGATACGCAGTATTTT
CASSVGPGPDTDTQYF
>TRBJ1-2|.|.|TRBV2
TGTGCCAGCAGTGTGGATTTGGAATCTAGTGGCTACACCTTC
CASSVDLESSGYTF
>TRBJ1-1|.|.|TRBV29-1
TGCAGCGCCCAGGGTTTAACTGAAGCTTTCTTT
CSAQGLTEAFF
>TRBJ2-1|.|.|TRBV9
TGTGCCAGCAGCGTGACAGACTCCTACAATGAGCAGTTCTTC
CASSVTDSYNEQFF
>TRBJ2-1|.|.|TRBV27
TGTGCCAGCAGTTTCGAAGGGTTGATTGGCAGGGAGCAGTTCTTC
CASSFEGLIGREQFF
>TRBJ1-2|.|.|TRBV30
TGTGCCTGGAGTGTTAACAGTAACTATGGCTACACCTTC
CAWSVNSNYGYTF
>TRBJ1-4|.|.|TRBV5-4
TGTGCCAGCAGTCTGGCAGGGCCTAATGAAAAACTGTTTTTT
CASSLAGPNEKLFF
>TRBJ2-7|.|TRBD2|TRBV5-1
TGCGCCAGCAGCTTTACTAGCGGGGGTGCCTCCTACGAGCAGTACTTC
CASSFTSGGASYEQYF
>TRBJ2-7|.|TRBD1|TRBV5-1
TGCGCCAGCAGCCCAGGGACAGGGGGCCACGAGCAGTACTTC
CASSPGTGGHEQYF
>TRBJ2-6|few|.|TRBV19
TGTGCCAGTAGTACCTTTTACAGCTCTGGGGCCAACGTCCTGACTTTC
CASSTFYSSGANVLTF
>TRBJ1-5|.|TRBD1|TRBV9
TGTGCCAGCAGCGCGACAGGGTGGGGCAATCAGCCCCAGCATTTT
CASSATGWGNQPQHF
>TRBJ1-1|few|.|TRBV4-2
TGTGCCAGCAGCCAGGACGGGACGAACACTGAAGCTTTCTTT
CASSQDGTNTEAFF
>TRBJ2-1|.|.|TRBV4-1
TGCGCCAGCACTAATTTAGATGAGCAGTTCTTC
CASTNLDEQFF
>TRBJ2-7|.|.|TRBV19
TGTGCCAGTAGTTCGTGGGACGAAACCTACGAGCAGTACTTC
CASSSWDETYEQYF
>TRBJ2-7|.|TRBD1|TRBV2
TGTGCCAGCAGGGGGACAGGGCCTTTTTACGAGCAGTACTTC
CASRGTGPFYEQYF
>TRBJ1-3|.|.|TRBV6-6
TGTGCCACCGGGACAGGAAACACCATATATTTT
CATGTGNTIYF
>TRBJ2-1|.|.|TRBV6-5
TGTGCCAGCAGTTACGGCCAGCACAATGAGCAGTTCTTC
CASSYGQHNEQFF
>TRBJ1-5|few|TRBD1|TRBV6-5
TGTGCCAGCAGCAGGACAGGGCGAGATCAGCCCCAGCATTTT
CASSRTGRDQPQHF
>TRBJ2-3|.|.|TRBV7-3
TGTGCCAGCAGCTTGGGGGGTGGAGAAGATACGCAGTATTTT
CASSLGGGEDTQYF
>TRBJ1-2|once|.|TRBV27
TGTGCCAGCGGATACAGCTTATCCGTTTCGTACACCTTC
CASGYSLSVSYTF
>TRBJ2-3|.|.|TRBV7-3
TGTGCCAGCAGCTTTCAGGGAGGAGATACGCAGTATTTT
CASSFQGGDTQYF
>TRBJ2-3|.|TRBD2|TRBV7-2
TGTGCCAGCAGACCACCGGGAGCGGGGATCACAGATACGCAGTATTTT
CASRPPGAGITDTQYF
>TRBJ2-7|.|.|TRBV5-4
TGTGCCAGCAGCCGGGCCCTCGAAAAGAACTACGAGCAGTACTTC
CASSRALEKNYEQYF